The rows below give T cell receptor beta chains drawn from one sample of a study of blood T cells in healthy people across ages. TCRdb re-derived calls from the 5' RACE reads in MiXCR, one entry per CDR3 protein. The repertoire consists of roughly 800,000 distinct CDR3 sequences, with 25% occurring once and the leading ten covering 9% to 9.5%. These same data were also listed under a study on T cells of mothers and their children.

Sample: blood. These receptors originate from a boy aged 10-17 years in good health. Each CDR3 is given with its conserved first and last residue. A D gene is named only where the DNA matches it firmly. Clone size is not always given. Where it is, it says once, few, many or a class for expanded clones.

.,TRBV7-9,TRBJ2-2,.,CARSGDTGELFF,TGTGCCAGGTCGGGGGACACCGGGGAGCTGTTTTTT
TRBD2,TRBV6-6,TRBJ2-7,few,CASSYFLAVNSYEQYF,TGTGCCAGCAGTTACTTTCTAGCGGTCAACTCCTACGAGCAGTACTTC
TRBD2,TRBV7-9,TRBJ2-5,.,CASSFAGGPWTERETQYF,TGTGCCAGCAGCTTCGCGGGGGGGCCTTGGACGGAGCGAGAGACCCAGTACTTC
TRBD2,TRBV5-1,TRBJ2-7,few,CASSNGLAGDLNEQYF,TGCGCCAGCAGCAACGGACTAGCGGGAGACTTGAACGAGCAGTACTTC
.,TRBV6-5,TRBJ2-2,few,CASNRGSGELFF,TGTGCCAGCAACCGCGGATCCGGGGAGCTGTTTTTT
.,TRBV5-1,TRBJ2-1,.,CASSLVATDLKSEQFF,TGCGCCAGCAGCTTGGTCGCGACAGATTTAAAGAGTGAGCAGTTCTTC
TRBD2,TRBV5-1,TRBJ2-6,.,CASGRWGGANVLTF,TGCGCCAGCGGACGGTGGGGGGGTGCCAACGTCCTGACTTTC
.,TRBV13,TRBJ2-3,.,CASSLAFRGGPGDTQYF,TGTGCCAGCAGCCTTGCATTTCGGGGTGGGCCCGGAGATACGCAGTATTTT
.,TRBV27,TRBJ1-5,.,CASSPGAGFQPQHF,TGTGCCAGCAGTCCTGGGGCAGGTTTCCAGCCCCAGCATTTT
TRBD1,TRBV5-1,TRBJ1-6,few,CASSGPGQGAGSYNSPLHF,TGCGCCAGCAGCGGACCGGGACAGGGGGCCGGATCCTATAATTCACCCCTCCACTTT
.,TRBV5-1,TRBJ2-1,few,CASSFDRAGASADEQFF,TGCGCCAGCAGCTTCGATCGAGCCGGGGCTAGTGCCGATGAGCAGTTCTTC
.,TRBV6-2/TRBV6-3,TRBJ2-7,.,CASGATLTSYEQYF,TGTGCCAGCGGAGCGACCCTCACCTCCTACGAGCAGTACTTC
TRBD2,TRBV15,TRBJ2-7,once,CATSFERDRYEQYF,TGTGCCACCAGCTTCGAGCGGGACCGGTACGAGCAGTACTTC
TRBD2,TRBV7-2,TRBJ2-7,few,CASSTTGLAAYEQYF,TGTGCCAGCAGCACGACGGGACTAGCTGCCTACGAGCAGTACTTC
TRBD1,TRBV25-1,TRBJ1-5,.,CASSETTGFNQPQHF,TGTGCCAGCAGTGAAACGACAGGGTTCAATCAGCCCCAGCATTTT
.,TRBV27,TRBJ1-2,.,CASSFVAGILYGYTF,TGTGCCAGCAGTTTTGTCGCAGGAATACTCTATGGCTACACCTTC
.,TRBV28,TRBJ2-1,.,CASSLSRPEQFF,TGTGCCAGCAGTTTATCCCGACCTGAGCAGTTCTTC
TRBD2,TRBV12-5,TRBJ2-3,few,CASGSWRGAIVDTQYF,TGTGCTAGTGGCTCCTGGCGGGGGGCCATTGTGGATACGCAGTATTTT
.,TRBV5-8,TRBJ1-2,.,CASSRDYGYTF,TGTGCCAGCAGCCGGGACTATGGCTACACCTTC
TRBD2,TRBV6-6,TRBJ2-1,.,CASSYLGLGEQFF,TGTGCCAGCAGTTACCTCGGACTAGGTGAGCAGTTCTTC
.,TRBV20-1,TRBJ2-7,once,CSAQARTEGEQYF,TGCAGTGCTCAGGCCCGGACAGAAGGCGAGCAGTACTTC
.,TRBV28,TRBJ2-7,few,CASTSTGVYEQYF,TGTGCCAGCACCTCTACAGGCGTCTACGAGCAGTACTTC
.,TRBV4-2,TRBJ1-4,.,CASSQYGQINEKLFF,TGTGCCAGCAGCCAATACGGACAGATTAATGAAAAACTGTTTTTT
.,TRBV11-2,TRBJ1-2,.,CASSLELGLGYTF,TGTGCCAGCAGCTTAGAGCTGGGTCTTGGCTACACCTTC
.,TRBV7-9,TRBJ1-1,few,CASSLVSSNTEAFF,TGTGCCAGCAGCTTAGTTAGTTCTAACACTGAAGCTTTCTTT
TRBD1,TRBV5-1,TRBJ2-5,few,CASSWGQGQKETQYF,TGCGCCAGCAGCTGGGGACAGGGTCAGAAAGAGACCCAGTACTTC
TRBD1,TRBV13,TRBJ2-5,few,CASSLEGTGGRLQETQYF,TGTGCCAGCAGCTTAGAAGGAACAGGGGGCCGACTACAAGAGACCCAGTACTTC
TRBD2,TRBV5-1,TRBJ2-7,.,CASSVGLAGRNEQYF,TGCGCCAGCAGCGTAGGACTAGCGGGACGCAACGAGCAGTACTTC
TRBD2,TRBV5-4,TRBJ2-3,few,CASSIAGGRQDTQYF,TGTGCCAGCAGCATAGCGGGGGGGAGGCAAGATACGCAGTATTTT
TRBD2,TRBV9,TRBJ2-7,.,CASSQLAGGSPYEQYF,TGTGCCAGCAGCCAACTAGCGGGGGGGTCCCCTTACGAGCAGTACTTC
.,TRBV6-2/TRBV6-3,TRBJ2-7,few,CASSGPPADEQYF,TGTGCCAGCAGTGGCCCCCCGGCCGACGAGCAGTACTTC
.,TRBV29-1,TRBJ2-5,.,CSVPQQETQYF,TGCAGCGTTCCACAGCAAGAGACCCAGTACTTC
.,TRBV7-9,TRBJ2-5,.,CVSSPNPGLGQYF,TGTGTCAGCAGCCCAAACCCGGGACTCGGCCAGTACTTC
.,TRBV2,TRBJ1-6,few,CASSGTGAQNSPLHF,TGTGCCAGCAGTGGAACAGGAGCGCAGAATTCACCCCTCCACTTT
TRBD1,TRBV10-3,TRBJ1-2,many,CAISDVSEWGQVHYGYTF,TGTGCCATCAGTGATGTGTCGGAGTGGGGACAGGTCCACTATGGCTACACCTTC
.,TRBV29-1,TRBJ2-7,.,CSVVYETGTEIYEQYF,TGCAGCGTTGTTTACGAAACCGGGACGGAGATCTACGAGCAGTACTTC
TRBD1,TRBV19,TRBJ2-1,.,CASSIEAGGYNEQFF,TGTGCCAGTAGTATAGAAGCAGGGGGTTACAATGAGCAGTTCTTC
.,TRBV7-9,TRBJ2-5,.,CASSGDSGVETQYF,TGTGCCAGCAGCGGAGACTCGGGTGTCGAGACCCAGTACTTC
.,TRBV27,TRBJ2-3,.,CAGSLSGDGTQYF,TGTGCCGGCAGTTTATCGGGGGATGGTACGCAGTATTTT
TRBD2,TRBV7-2,TRBJ2-5,few,CASSQTSGGWYTQYF,TGTGCCAGCAGCCAAACTAGCGGGGGGTGGTATACCCAGTACTTC
.,TRBV20-1,TRBJ2-1,.,CSALDHSIGYNEQFF,TGCAGTGCTCTCGACCATTCAATTGGCTACAATGAGCAGTTCTTC
.,TRBV5-4,TRBJ2-1,.,CASSPRQASREFF,TGTGCCAGCAGCCCTAGGCAGGCCAGCCGGGAGTTCTTC
.,TRBV7-9,TRBJ2-5,many,CASSLDAEETQYF,TGTGCCAGCAGCTTGGACGCTGAAGAGACCCAGTACTTC
.,TRBV20-1,TRBJ2-3,few,CSILAGPSTDTQYF,TGCAGTATCCTGGCAGGCCCGAGCACAGATACGCAGTATTTT
.,TRBV6-1,TRBJ2-2,.,CASSRVFGELFF,TGTGCCAGCAGCAGGGTTTTCGGGGAGCTGTTTTTT
TRBD1,TRBV12-3/TRBV12-4,TRBJ2-1,.,CASSLGWTGSSYNEQFF,TGTGCCAGCAGTTTGGGATGGACAGGCAGCTCCTACAATGAGCAGTTCTTC
TRBD1,TRBV7-2,TRBJ2-7,few,CASSFPRTGGVDEQYF,TGTGCCAGCAGCTTCCCGCGGACAGGGGGGGTAGACGAGCAGTACTTC
.,TRBV6-5,TRBJ1-6,.,CASWPTGPLHF,TGTGCCAGTTGGCCTACAGGACCCCTCCACTTT